Below are 3 T cell receptor beta chains sequenced from a single sample in a study of vaccination and CD4 T cells after COVID-19. What these receptors recognize is not known. Described treatment: approximately nine-day PBMC culture with coronavirus spike peptide pools or control peptides (ViraFEST assay). The Oncomine TCR Beta short-read assay sequenced DNA from cultured CD4+ T cells. Each CDR3 protein is one row after TCRdb ran MiXCR on the PCR reads. This sample has about 12,000 distinct CDR3 sequences, with roughly two thirds found just once. The sample consisted of CD4+ T cells from blood, cultured in vitro. The source of these receptors is a human donor who had recovered from COVID-19.

The chain has TRBV7-2 and TRBJ2-7; TRBD2 might be the D (6 bases). The CDR3 has 13 amino acids. CDR1 is SGHTA and CDR2 is FQGNSA in the germline V gene. Trimming took 3 bases from V and 5 from J, leaving 11 bases between them. CDR3 coding DNA: TGTGCCAGCAGCTTTGGAGGGAATGACGAGCAGTACTTC. Translation: CASSFGGNDEQYF.

The chain combines TRBV19 with TRBJ2-1, with TRBD2 matching 11 bases. Trimming took 3 bases from V and 6 from J; bases not matched to a gene: 4. Looked up from germline, CDR1 is LNHDA and CDR2 is SQIVND (reference sequence). The CDR3 sequence is 15 residues long. CDR3 sequence (DNA): TGTGCCAGTAGTATCCGCGGGACTAGCGGCAATGAGCAGTTCTTC. Protein product: CASSIRGTSGNEQFF.

This clonotype was seen only a few times. The rearrangement uses TRBV6-2 or TRBV6-3 and TRBJ2-3; D possibly uses TRBD1 or TRBD2 (5 bases each). The CDR3 runs 14 residues. V was pared by 0 bases and J by 8 bases, with 12 bases between. Per the germline V gene, CDR1 is MNHEY and CDR2 is SVGEGT. The CDR3 DNA reads as TGTGCCAGCAGTTACTCGATTCCTGGGGGTACGCAGTATTTT. Its translation is CASSYSIPGGTQYF.